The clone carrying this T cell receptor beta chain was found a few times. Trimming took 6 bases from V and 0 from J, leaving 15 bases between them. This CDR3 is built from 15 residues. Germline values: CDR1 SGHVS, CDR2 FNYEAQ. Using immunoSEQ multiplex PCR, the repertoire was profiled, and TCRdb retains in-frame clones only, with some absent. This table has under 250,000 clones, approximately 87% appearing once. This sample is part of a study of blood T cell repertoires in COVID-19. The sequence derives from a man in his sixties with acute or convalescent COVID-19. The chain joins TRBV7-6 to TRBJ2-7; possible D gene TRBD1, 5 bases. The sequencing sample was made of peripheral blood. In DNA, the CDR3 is TGTGCCAGCAGGATCGTCCCAGACAGCTCCTACGAGCAGTACTTC. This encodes CASRIVPDSSYEQYF.